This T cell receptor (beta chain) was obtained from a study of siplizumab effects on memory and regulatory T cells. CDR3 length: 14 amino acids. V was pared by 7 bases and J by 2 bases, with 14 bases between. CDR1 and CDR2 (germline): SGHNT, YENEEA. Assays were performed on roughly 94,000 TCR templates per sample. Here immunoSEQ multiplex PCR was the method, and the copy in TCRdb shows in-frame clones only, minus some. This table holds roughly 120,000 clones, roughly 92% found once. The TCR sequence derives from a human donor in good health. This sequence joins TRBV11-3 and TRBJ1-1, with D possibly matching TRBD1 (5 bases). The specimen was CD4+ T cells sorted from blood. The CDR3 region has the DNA TGTGCCAGCAAAACCCAGGGATACAACACTGAAGCTTTCTTT. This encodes CASKTQGYNTEAFF.